This TCR beta chain comes out of a study of cytomegalovirus exposure and HLA in healthy donors. Vbeta (60) and Jbeta (13) primers were used in the PCR. Profiling relied on immunoSEQ multiplex PCR, and the TCRdb table lists in-frame clones only, not all of them. There are tens of thousands of clones in the sample; about four fifths occur only once, and 1.9% lies in the top ten. Whole-study findings and limits: Segments of the TCR beta V type were, in most cases, productive about 90% or about 30% of the time in an earlier analysis. Association with HLA alleles at 0.05 false discovery rate was found for roughly 17,000 TCR beta sequences in a later analysis.

This clone showed up just once. Antigen: not known. This CDR3 has 12 residues. Trimming shortened V by 3 bases and J by 8 bases, and 11 bases separated the two germline ends. Germline CDR1 reads SGHRS; CDR2 reads YFSETQ. The chain uses TRBV5-1 and TRBJ1-1; the D is unclear. The specimen was PBMCs. The source is a woman younger than 45 in good health and CMV-seronegative. The CDR3 spells CASSSPPSEAFF. The CDR3 bases are TGCGCCAGCAGCTCTCCCCCGTCGGAAGCTTTCTTT.